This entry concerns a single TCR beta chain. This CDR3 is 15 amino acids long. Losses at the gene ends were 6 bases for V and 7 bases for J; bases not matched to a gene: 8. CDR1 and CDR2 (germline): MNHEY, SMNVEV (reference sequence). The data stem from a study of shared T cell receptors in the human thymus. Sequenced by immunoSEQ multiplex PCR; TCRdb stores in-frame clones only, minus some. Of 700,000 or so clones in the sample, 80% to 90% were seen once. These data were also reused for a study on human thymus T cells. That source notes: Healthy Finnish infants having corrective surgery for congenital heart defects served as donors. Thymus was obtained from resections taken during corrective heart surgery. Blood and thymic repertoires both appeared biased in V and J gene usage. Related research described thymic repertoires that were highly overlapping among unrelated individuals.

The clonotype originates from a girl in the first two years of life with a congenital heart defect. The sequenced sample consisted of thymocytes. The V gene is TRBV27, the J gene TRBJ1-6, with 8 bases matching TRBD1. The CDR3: CASSYRDRTNSPLHF. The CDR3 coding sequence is TGTGCCAGCAGCTACCGGGACAGGACGAATTCACCCCTCCACTTT.